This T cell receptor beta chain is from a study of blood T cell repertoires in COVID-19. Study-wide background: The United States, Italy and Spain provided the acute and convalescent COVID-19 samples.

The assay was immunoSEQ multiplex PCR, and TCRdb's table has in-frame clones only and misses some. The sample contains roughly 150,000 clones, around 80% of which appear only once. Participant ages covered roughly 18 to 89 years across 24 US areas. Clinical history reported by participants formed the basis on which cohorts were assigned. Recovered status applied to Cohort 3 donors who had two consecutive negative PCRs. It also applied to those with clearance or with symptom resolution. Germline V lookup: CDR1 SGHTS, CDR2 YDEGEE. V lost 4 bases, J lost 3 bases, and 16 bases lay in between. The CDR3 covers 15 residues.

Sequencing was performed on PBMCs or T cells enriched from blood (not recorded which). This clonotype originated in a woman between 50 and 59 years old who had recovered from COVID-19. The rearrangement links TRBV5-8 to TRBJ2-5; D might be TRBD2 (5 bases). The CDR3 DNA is TGTGCCAGCAGCGACACACCGGGGAACAAAGAGACCCAGTACTTC. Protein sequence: CASSDTPGNKETQYF.